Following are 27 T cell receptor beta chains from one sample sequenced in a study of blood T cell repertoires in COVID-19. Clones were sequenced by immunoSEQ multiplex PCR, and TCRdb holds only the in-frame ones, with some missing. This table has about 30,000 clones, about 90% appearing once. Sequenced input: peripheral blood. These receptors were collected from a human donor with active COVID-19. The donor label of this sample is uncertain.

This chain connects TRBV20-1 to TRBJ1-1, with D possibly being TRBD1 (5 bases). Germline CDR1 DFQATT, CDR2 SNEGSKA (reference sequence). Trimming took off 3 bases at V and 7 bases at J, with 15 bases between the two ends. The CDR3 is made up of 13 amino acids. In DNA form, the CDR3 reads TGCAGTGCTAGTGGGGCCGGCGTACTTGAAGCTTTCTTT. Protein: CSASGAGVLEAFF.

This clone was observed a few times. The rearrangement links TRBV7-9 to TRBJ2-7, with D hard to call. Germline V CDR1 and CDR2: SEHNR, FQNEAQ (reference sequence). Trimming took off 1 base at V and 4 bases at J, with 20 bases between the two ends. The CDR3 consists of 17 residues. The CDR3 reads CASSLGVSQSLSYEQYF. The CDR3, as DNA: TGTGCCAGCAGCTTAGGCGTGTCCCAAAGTTTATCGTACGAGCAGTACTTC.

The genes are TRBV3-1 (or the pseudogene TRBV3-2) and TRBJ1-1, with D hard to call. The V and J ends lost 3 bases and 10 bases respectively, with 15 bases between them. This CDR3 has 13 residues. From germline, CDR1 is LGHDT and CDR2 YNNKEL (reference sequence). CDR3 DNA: TGTGCCAGCAGCCATGGCTCAGCGGGGATAGCTTTCTTT. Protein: CASSHGSAGIAFF.

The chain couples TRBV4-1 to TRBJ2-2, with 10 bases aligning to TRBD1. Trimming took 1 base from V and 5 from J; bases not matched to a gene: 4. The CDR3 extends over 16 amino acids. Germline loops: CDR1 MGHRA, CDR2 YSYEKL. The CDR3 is CASSQGQGALTGELFF. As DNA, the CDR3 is TGCGCCAGCAGCCAAGGACAGGGGGCTTTGACCGGGGAGCTGTTTTTT.

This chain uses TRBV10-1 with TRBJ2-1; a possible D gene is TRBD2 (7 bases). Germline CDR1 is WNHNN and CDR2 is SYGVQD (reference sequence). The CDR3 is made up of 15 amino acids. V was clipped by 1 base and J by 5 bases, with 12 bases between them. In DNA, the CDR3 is TGCGCCAGCAGTGAGTTGTGGGGGGGCCACAATGAGCAGTTCTTC. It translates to CASSELWGGHNEQFF.

In nucleotides, the CDR3 is TGTGCCAGCAGTAGCCCTACTCTACTAGCGGGGATCCAAGAGACCCAGTACTTC. Its protein product is CASSSPTLLAGIQETQYF. The genes are TRBV2 and TRBJ2-5; TRBD2 agrees at 10 bases. In germline, CDR1 is SNHLY, CDR2 FYNNEI. Unmatched junction bases numbered 13, after V lost 5 bases and J lost 1 base. The CDR3 runs 18 residues.

CDR3 nucleotide sequence: TGTGCCAGCAGTGAACTAGCGGGAGGCTACGAGCAGTACTTC. This gives the protein CASSELAGGYEQYF. This chain joins TRBV2 and TRBJ2-7; 11 bases align to TRBD2. The length of the CDR3 is 14 residues. The germline V gene has CDR1 SNHLY and CDR2 FYNNEI. V lost 2 bases and J lost 3; bases outside the gene matches: 0.

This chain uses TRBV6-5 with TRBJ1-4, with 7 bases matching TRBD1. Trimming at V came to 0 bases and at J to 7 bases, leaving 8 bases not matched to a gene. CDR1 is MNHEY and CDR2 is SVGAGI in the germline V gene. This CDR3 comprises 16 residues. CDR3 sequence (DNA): TGTGCCAGCAGTTACTCGAAAACAGGGGTGGCTGAAAAACTGTTTTTT. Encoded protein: CASSYSKTGVAEKLFF.

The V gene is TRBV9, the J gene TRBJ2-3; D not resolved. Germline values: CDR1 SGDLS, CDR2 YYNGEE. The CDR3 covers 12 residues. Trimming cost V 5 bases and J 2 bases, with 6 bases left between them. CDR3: CASRANTDTQYF. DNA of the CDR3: TGTGCCAGCAGGGCAAACACAGATACGCAGTATTTT.

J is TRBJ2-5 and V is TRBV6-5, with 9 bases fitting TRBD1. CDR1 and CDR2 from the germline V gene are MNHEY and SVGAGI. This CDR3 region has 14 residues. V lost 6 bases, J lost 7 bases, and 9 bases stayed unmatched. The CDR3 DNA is TGTGCCAGCAGATACAGGGGGCTAGCAGTGACCCAGTACTTC. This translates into CASRYRGLAVTQYF.

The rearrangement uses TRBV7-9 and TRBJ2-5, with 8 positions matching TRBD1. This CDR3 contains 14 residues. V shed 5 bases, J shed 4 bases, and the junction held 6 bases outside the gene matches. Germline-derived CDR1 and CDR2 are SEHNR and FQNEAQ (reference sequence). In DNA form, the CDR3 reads TGTGCCAGCAGCCCAGGACAGGGAGTAGAGACCCAGTACTTC. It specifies CASSPGQGVETQYF.

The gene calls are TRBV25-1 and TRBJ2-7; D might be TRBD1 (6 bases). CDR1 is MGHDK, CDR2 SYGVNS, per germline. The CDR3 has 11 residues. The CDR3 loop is CATGTPYEQYF. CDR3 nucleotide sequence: TGTGCAACCGGGACACCCTACGAGCAGTACTTC.

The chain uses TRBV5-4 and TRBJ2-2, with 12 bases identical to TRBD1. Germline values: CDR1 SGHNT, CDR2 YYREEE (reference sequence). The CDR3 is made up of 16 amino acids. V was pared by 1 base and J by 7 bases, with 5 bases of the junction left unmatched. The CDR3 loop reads CASSLPGQGAVGELFF. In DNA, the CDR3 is TGTGCCAGCAGCTTGCCGGGACAGGGGGCCGTCGGGGAGCTGTTTTTT. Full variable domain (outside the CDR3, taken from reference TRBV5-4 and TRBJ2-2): ETGVTQSPTHLIKTRGQQVTLRCSSQSGHNTVSWYQQALGQGPQFIFQYYREEENGRGNFPPRFSGLQFPNYSSELNVNALELDDSALYLCASSLPGQGAVGELFFGEGSRLTVL.

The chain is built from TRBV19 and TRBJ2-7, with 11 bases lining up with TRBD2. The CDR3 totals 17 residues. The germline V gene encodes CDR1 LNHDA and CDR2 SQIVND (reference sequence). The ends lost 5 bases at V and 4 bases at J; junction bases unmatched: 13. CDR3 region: CASSPHPLAGGSYEQYF. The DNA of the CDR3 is TGTGCCAGTAGTCCACATCCCCTAGCGGGAGGTAGTTACGAGCAGTACTTC. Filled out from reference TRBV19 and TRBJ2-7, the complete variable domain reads DGGITQSPKYLFRKEGQNVTLSCEQNLNHDAMYWYRQDPGQGLRLIYYSQIVNDFQKGDIAEGYSVSREKKESFPLTVTSAQKNPTAFYLCASSPHPLAGGSYEQYFGPGTRLTVT.

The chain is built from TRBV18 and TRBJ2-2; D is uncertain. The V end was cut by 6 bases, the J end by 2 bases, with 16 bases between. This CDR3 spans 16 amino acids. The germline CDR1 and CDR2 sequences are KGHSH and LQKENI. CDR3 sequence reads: CASSTTIVRNTGELFF. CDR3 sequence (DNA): TGTGCCAGCTCCACAACTATTGTCAGAAACACCGGGGAGCTGTTTTTT.

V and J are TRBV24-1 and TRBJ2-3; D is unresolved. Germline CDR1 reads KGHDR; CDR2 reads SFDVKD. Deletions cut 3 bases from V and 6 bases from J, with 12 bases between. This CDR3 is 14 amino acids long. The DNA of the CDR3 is TGTGCCACCAGTGATCCCTCCTCGTCGGATACGCAGTATTTT. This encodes CATSDPSSSDTQYF.

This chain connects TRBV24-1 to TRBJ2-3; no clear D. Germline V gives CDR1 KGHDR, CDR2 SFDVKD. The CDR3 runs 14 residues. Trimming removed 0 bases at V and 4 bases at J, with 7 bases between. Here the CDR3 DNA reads TGTGCCACCAGTGATTTGTACGGGTCAGATACGCAGTATTTT. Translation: CATSDLYGSDTQYF.

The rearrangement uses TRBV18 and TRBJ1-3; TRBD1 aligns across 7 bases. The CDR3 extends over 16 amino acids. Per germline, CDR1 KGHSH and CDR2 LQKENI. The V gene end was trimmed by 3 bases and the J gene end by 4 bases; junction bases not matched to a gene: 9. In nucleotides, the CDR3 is TGTGCCAGCTCACCCTCTACAGGGGCGACGGGAAACACCATATATTTT. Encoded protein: CASSPSTGATGNTIYF.

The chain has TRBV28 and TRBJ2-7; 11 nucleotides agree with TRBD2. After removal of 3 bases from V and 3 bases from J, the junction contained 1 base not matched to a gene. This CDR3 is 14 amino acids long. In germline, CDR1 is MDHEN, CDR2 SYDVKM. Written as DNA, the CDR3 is TGTGCCAGCAGTTTTGGGACTAGCGGCTACGAGCAGTACTTC. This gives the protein CASSFGTSGYEQYF.

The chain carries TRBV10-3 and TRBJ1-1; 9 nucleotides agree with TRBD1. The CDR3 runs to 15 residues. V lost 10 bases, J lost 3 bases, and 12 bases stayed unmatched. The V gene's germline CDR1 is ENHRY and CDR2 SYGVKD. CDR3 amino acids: CATVGTGYWDTEAFF. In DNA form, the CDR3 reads TGTGCCACGGTCGGGACAGGGTATTGGGACACTGAAGCTTTCTTT.

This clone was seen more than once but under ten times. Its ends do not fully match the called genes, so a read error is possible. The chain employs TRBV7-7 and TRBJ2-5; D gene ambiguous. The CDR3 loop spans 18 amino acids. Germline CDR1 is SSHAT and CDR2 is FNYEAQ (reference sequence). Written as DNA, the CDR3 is TGTGCTAGCAGCTTAGAGCGCTTAGGCGGTCCTGACCAAGAGACCCAGTACTTC. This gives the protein CASSLERLGGPDQETQYF.

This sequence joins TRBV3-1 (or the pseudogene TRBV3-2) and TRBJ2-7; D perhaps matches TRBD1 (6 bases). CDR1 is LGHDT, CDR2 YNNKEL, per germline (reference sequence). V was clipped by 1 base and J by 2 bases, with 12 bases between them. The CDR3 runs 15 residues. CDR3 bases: TGTGCCAGCAGCCAAGCCCCAGGGGATCCCTACGAGCAGTACTTC. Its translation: CASSQAPGDPYEQYF.

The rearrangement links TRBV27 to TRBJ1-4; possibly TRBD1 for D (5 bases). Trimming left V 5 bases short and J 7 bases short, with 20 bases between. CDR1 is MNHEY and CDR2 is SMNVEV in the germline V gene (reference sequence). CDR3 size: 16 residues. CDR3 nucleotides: TGTGCCAGCAGTACACATCAGGGTAGCCTCGGTGAAAAACTGTTTTTT. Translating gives CASSTHQGSLGEKLFF.

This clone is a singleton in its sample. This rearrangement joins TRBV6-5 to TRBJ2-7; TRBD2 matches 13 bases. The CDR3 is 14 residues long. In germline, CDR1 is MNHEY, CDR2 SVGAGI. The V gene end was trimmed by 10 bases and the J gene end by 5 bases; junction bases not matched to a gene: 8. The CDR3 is CATKGLAGLDEQYF. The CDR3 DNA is TGTGCCACCAAGGGACTAGCGGGACTCGACGAGCAGTACTTC.

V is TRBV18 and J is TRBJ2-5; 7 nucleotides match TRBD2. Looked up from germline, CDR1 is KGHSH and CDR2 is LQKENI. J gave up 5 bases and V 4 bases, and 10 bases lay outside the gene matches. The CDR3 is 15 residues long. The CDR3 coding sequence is TGTGCCAGCTCACAGGCCCGGGGGGTTACGGAGACCCAGTACTTC. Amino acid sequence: CASSQARGVTETQYF.

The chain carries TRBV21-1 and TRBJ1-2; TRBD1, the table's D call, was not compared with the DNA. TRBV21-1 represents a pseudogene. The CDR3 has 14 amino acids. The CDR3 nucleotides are TGTGCCAGCAGCAAAGACGACAGGTACTATGGCTACACCTTC. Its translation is CASSKDDRYYGYTF.

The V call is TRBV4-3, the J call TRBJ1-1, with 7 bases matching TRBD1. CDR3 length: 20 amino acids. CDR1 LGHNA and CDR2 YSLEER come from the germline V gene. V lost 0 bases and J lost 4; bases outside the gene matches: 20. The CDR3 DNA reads TGCGCCAGCAGCCAAGATTTAGGGGGCCAGGGTCCTATCCCGGGCACTGAAGCTTTCTTT. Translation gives CASSQDLGGQGPIPGTEAFF.